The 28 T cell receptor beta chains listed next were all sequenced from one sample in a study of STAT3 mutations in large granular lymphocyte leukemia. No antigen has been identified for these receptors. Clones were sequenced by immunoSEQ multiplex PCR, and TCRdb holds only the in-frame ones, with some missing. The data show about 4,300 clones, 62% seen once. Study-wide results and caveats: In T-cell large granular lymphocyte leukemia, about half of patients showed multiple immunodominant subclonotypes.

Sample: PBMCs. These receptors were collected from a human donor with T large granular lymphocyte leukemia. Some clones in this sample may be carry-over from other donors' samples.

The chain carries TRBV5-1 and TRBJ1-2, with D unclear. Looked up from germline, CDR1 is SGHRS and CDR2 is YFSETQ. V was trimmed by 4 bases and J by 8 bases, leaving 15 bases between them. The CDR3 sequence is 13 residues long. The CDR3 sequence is CASSPERQRGYTF. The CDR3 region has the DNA TGCGCCAGCAGCCCTGAGCGGCAGCGGGGCTACACCTTC.

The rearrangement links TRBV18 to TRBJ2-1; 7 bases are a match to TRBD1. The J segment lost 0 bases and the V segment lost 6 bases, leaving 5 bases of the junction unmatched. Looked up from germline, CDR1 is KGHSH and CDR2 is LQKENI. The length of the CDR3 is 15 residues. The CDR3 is CASSPGTASYNEQFF. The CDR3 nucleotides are TGTGCCAGCTCTCCCGGGACAGCCTCCTACAATGAGCAGTTCTTC. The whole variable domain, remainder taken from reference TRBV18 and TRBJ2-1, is NAGVMQNPRHLVRRRGQEARLRCSPMKGHSHVYWYRQLPEEGLKFMVYLQKENIIDESGMPKERFSAEFPKEGPSILRIQQVVRGDSAAYFCASSPGTASYNEQFFGPGTRLTVL.

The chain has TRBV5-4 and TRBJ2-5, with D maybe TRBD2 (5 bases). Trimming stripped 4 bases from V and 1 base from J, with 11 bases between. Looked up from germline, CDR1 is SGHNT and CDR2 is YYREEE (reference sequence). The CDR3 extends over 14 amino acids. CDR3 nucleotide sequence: TGTGCCAGCAGCGGACCGGGGTTCCAAGAGACCCAGTACTTC. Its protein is CASSGPGFQETQYF.

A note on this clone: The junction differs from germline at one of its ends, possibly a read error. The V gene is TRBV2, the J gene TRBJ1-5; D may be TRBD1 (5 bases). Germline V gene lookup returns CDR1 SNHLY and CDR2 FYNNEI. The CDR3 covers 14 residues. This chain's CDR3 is CASSVWQGNRPQHF. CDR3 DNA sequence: TGTGCCAGCAGTGTGTGGCAGGGAAATCGGCCCCAGCATTTT.

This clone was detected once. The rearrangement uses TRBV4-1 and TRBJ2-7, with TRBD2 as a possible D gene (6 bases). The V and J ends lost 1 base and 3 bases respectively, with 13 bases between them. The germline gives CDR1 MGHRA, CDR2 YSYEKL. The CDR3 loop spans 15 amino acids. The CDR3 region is CASSQAHQRVYEQYF. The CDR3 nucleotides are TGCGCCAGCAGCCAAGCGCACCAGCGGGTCTACGAGCAGTACTTC.

CDR3 in DNA: TGCGCCAGCAGCTGGGGGGGGGATAATTCACCCCTCCACTTT. Translated, it gives CASSWGGDNSPLHF. The J gene is TRBJ1-6, the V gene TRBV5-1; D might be TRBD1 (5 bases). Trimming cost V 3 bases and J 5 bases, with 9 bases left between them. CDR3 size: 14 residues. Germline CDR1 is SGHRS and CDR2 is YFSETQ. Combining the CDR3 with reference TRBV5-1 and TRBJ1-6 gives the whole variable domain KAGVTQTPRYLIKTRGQQVTLSCSPISGHRSVSWYQQTPGQGLQFLFEYFSETQRNKGNFPGRFSGRQFSNSRSEMNVSTLELGDSALYLCASSWGGDNSPLHFGNGTRLTVT.

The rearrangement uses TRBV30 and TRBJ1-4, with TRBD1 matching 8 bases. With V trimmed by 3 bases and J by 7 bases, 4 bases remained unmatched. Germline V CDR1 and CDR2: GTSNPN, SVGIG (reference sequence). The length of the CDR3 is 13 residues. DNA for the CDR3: TGTGCCTGGAGCGGACAGGGCCCTGAAAAACTGTTTTTT. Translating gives CAWSGQGPEKLFF. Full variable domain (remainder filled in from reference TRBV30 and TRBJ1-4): SQTIHQWPATLVQPVGSPLSLECTVEGTSNPNLYWYRQAAGRGLQLLFYSVGIGQISSEVPQNLSASRPQDRQFILSSKKLLLSDSGFYLCAWSGQGPEKLFFGSGTQLSVL.

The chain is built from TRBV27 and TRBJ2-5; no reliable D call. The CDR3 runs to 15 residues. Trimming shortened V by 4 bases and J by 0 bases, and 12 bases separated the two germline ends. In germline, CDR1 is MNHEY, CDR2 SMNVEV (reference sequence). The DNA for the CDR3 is TGTGCCAGCAGTTCCTCTCACACTAACCAAGAGACCCAGTACTTC. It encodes CASSSSHTNQETQYF.

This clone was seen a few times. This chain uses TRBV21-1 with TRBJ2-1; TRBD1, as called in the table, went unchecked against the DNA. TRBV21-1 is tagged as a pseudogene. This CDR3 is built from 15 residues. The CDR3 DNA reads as TGTGCCAGCAGCGAACCGGGACAGGGCGACAATGAGCAGTTCTTC. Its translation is CASSEPGQGDNEQFF.

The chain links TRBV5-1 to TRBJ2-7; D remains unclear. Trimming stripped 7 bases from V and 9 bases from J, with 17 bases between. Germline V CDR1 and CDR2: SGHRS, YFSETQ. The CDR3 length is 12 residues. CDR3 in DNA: TGCGCCAGCTCGGACGTCAGCCCGGTGCAGTACTTC. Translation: CASSDVSPVQYF.

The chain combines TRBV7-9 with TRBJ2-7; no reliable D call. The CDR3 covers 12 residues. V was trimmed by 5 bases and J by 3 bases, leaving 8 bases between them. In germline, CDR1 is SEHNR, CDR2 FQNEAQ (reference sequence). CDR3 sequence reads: CASSPDGYEQYF. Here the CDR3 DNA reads TGTGCCAGCAGCCCGGACGGCTACGAGCAGTACTTC.

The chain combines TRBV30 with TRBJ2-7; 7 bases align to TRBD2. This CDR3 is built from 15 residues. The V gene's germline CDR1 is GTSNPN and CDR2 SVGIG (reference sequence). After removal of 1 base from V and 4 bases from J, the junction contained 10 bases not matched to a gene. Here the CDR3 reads CAWSAPGSGRYEQYF. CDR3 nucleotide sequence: TGTGCCTGGAGTGCGCCGGGTAGCGGGCGATACGAGCAGTACTTC.

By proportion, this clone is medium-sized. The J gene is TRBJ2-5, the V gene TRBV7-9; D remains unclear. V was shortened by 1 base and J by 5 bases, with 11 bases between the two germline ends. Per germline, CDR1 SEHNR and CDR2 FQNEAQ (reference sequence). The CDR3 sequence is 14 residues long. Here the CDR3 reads CASSLVSPLETQYF. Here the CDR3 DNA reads TGTGCCAGCAGCTTAGTATCACCTCTGGAGACCCAGTACTTC.

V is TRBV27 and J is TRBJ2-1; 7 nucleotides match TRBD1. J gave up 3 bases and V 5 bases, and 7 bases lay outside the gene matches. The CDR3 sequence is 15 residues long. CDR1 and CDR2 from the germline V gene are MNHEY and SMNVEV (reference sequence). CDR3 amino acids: CASSPLRGHYNEQFF. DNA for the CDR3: TGTGCCAGCAGTCCATTGAGGGGGCACTACAATGAGCAGTTCTTC.

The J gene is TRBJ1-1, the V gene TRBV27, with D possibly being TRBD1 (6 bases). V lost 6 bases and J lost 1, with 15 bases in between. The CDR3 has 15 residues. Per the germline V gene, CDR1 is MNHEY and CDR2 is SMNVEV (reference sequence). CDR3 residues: CASSRPGAQNTEAFF. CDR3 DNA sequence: TGTGCCAGCAGCCGTCCGGGGGCGCAGAACACTGAAGCTTTCTTT.

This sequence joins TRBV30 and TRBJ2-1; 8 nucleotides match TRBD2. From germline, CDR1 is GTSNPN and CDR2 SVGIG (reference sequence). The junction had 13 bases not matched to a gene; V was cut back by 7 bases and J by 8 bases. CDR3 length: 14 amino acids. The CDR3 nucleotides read TGTGCCTCCCGGGGGGGGTCTCTAAGCCATGAGCAGTTCTTC. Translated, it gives CASRGGSLSHEQFF.

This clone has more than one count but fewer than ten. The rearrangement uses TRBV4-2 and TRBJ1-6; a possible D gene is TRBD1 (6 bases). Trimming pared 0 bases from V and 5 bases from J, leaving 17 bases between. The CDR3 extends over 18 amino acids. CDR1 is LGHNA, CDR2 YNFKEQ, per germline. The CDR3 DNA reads TGTGCCAGCAGCCAAGAGGTGGGGCAGGGGTTTCATAATTCACCCCTCCACTTT. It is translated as CASSQEVGQGFHNSPLHF.

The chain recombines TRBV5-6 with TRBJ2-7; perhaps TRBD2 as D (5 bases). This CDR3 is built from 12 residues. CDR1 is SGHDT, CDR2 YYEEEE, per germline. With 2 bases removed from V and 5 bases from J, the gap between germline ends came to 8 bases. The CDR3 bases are TGTGCCAGCAGCTTCGGGGTCCACGAGCAGTACTTC. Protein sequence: CASSFGVHEQYF.

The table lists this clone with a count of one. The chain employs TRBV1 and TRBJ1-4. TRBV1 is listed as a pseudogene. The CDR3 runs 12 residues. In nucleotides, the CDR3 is TGCACCAGCAGCCTAGGACTCGGAAAACTGTTTTTT. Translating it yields CTSSLGLGKLFF.

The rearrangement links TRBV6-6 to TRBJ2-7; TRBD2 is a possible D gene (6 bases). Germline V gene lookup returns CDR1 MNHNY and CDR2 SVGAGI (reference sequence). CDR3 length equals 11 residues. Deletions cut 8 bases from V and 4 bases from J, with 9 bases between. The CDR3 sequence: CASREIYEQYF. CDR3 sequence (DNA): TGTGCCAGCCGGGAGATTTACGAGCAGTACTTC.

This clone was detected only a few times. CDR3 amino acids: CASSYRVDSNQPQHF. The CDR3, as DNA: TGTGCCAGCAGCTACAGGGTTGATAGCAATCAGCCCCAGCATTTT. The chain combines TRBV6-6 with TRBJ1-5; weak D call: TRBD1 (6 bases). CDR3 length: 15 residues. CDR1 is MNHNY, CDR2 SVGAGI, per germline (reference sequence). With 6 bases removed from V and 0 bases from J, the gap between germline ends came to 12 bases.

The CDR3 here is CAWSVSGTVNEQFF. Written as DNA, the CDR3 is TGTGCCTGGAGTGTATCGGGGACAGTCAATGAGCAGTTCTTC. The chain uses TRBV30 and TRBJ2-1; 7 bases are shared with TRBD1. CDR3 length: 14 residues. Germline V gives CDR1 GTSNPN, CDR2 SVGIG (reference sequence). J lost 6 bases, V lost 0 bases, and 5 bases had no gene match.

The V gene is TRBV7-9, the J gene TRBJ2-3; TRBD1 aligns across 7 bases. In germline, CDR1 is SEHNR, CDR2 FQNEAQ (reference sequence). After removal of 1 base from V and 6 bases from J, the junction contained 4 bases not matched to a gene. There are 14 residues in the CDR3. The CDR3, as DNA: TGTGCCAGCAGCTTAGGACAGGGATACGATACGCAGTATTTT. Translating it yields CASSLGQGYDTQYF.

The CDR3 nucleotides read TGTGCCAGCAGTTACGGACAGGAGGGGTACGAGCAGTACTTC. Amino acid sequence: CASSYGQEGYEQYF. V and J are TRBV6-5 and TRBJ2-7, with a possible D match to TRBD1 (7 bases). CDR3 length: 14 amino acids. The germline V and J ends were trimmed by 2 bases and 4 bases, with 12 bases remaining between them. CDR1 and CDR2 from the germline V gene are MNHEY and SVGAGI.

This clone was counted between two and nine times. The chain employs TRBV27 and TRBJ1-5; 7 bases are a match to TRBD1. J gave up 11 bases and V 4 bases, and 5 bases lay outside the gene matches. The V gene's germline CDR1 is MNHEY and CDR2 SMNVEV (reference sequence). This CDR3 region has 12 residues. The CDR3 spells CASSSLTGTQHF. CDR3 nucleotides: TGTGCCAGCAGTTCCTTGACAGGGACCCAGCATTTT.

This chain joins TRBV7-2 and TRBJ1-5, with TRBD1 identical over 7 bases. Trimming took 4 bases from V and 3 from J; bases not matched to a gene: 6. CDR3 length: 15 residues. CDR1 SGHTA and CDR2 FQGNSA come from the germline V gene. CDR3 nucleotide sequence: TGTGCCAGCAGCTCCCTCGGGACAGCCAATCAGCCCCAGCATTTT. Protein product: CASSSLGTANQPQHF.

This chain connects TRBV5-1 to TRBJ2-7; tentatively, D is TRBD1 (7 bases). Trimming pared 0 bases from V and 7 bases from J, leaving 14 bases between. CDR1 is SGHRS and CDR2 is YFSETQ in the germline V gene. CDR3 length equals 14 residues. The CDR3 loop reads CASSLVLSGGEQYF. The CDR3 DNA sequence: TGCGCCAGCAGCTTGGTACTATCAGGGGGGGAGCAGTACTTC. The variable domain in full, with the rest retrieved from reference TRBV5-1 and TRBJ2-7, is KAGVTQTPRYLIKTRGQQVTLSCSPISGHRSVSWYQQTPGQGLQFLFEYFSETQRNKGNFPGRFSGRQFSNSRSEMNVSTLELGDSALYLCASSLVLSGGEQYFGPGTRLTVT.

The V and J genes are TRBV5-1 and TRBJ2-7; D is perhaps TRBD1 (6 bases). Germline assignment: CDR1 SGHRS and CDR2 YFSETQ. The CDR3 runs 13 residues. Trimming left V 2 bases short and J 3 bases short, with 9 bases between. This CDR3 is CASSFQGNYEQYF. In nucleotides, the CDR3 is TGCGCCAGCAGCTTCCAGGGGAACTACGAGCAGTACTTC.